The 21 T cell receptor beta chains given below trace back to one sample, sequenced in a study of regulatory T cells. Study-level findings and limits: In CD3G deficiency, regulatory T cells had lower Shannon diversity than autologous conventional CD4+ and control regulatory cells.

Their antigen targets remain unknown. The PCR used 52 TRBV and 13 TRBJ primers. Sequenced by immunoSEQ multiplex PCR; TCRdb stores in-frame clones only, minus some. Of approximately 6,100 clones in the sample, 85% to 90% are singletons; the top ten hold roughly 1.9%. The source material was CD4+ Tregs sorted from blood. Receptors originate from a person aged 18-35 years with CD3G deficiency.

The chain recombines TRBV28 with TRBJ2-1, with unresolved D. The CDR3 totals 15 residues. V shed 4 bases and J shed 9 bases, with 19 bases lying between them. The germline CDR1 and CDR2 sequences are MDHEN and SYDVKM. Here the CDR3 reads CASSSQPPGWSEQFF. The CDR3 coding sequence is TGTGCCAGCAGTTCCCAACCCCCAGGATGGAGTGAGCAGTTCTTC.

This clone was picked up one time. The J gene is TRBJ2-7, the V gene TRBV7-6; a weak D match, TRBD1 (6 bases). The CDR3 is made up of 14 amino acids. Germline V gene lookup returns CDR1 SGHVS and CDR2 FNYEAQ. V lost 3 bases and J 5 bases, leaving 14 bases between the germline ends. This CDR3 is CASSFGTGSDEQYF. The CDR3 bases are TGTGCCAGCAGCTTTGGAACAGGGTCGGACGAGCAGTACTTC. Full variable domain (rest looked up from reference TRBV7-6 and TRBJ2-7): GAGVSQSPRYKVTKRGQDVALRCDPISGHVSLYWYRQALGQGPEFLTYFNYEAQQDKSGLPNDRFSAERPEGSISTLTIQRTEQRDSAMYRCASSFGTGSDEQYFGPGTRLTVT.

This chain connects TRBV28 to TRBJ2-7; 10 positions agree with TRBD1. This CDR3 region has 15 residues. With V trimmed by 4 bases and J by 5 bases, 8 bases remained unmatched. The germline V gene encodes CDR1 MDHEN and CDR2 SYDVKM. The CDR3 DNA reads TGTGCCAGCAGTTCCCCTGGACAGGGGGGCCACGAGCAGTACTTC. Protein: CASSSPGQGGHEQYF.

The chain couples TRBV11-2 to TRBJ2-5; 8 nucleotides align to TRBD1. The V gene end was trimmed by 5 bases and the J gene end by 4 bases; junction bases not matched to a gene: 12. In germline, CDR1 is SGHAT, CDR2 FQNNGV. The CDR3 sequence is 16 residues long. DNA of the CDR3: TGTGCCAGCAGCCGAGAGCCCGGACAGGGCTCAGAGACCCAGTACTTC. Its translation: CASSREPGQGSETQYF.

This chain links TRBV28 with TRBJ2-7, with 14 positions matching TRBD2. CDR1 is MDHEN, CDR2 SYDVKM, per germline. The J segment lost 2 bases and the V segment lost 6 bases, leaving 9 bases of the junction unmatched. The CDR3 has 17 amino acids. DNA of the CDR3: TGTGCCAGCAGCGGGACTAGCGGGAGAAGGGGACCCTACGAGCAGTACTTC. This encodes CASSGTSGRRGPYEQYF.

V gene TRBV5-1 combines with J gene TRBJ2-1; 12 bases are shared with TRBD2. V gave up 2 bases and J gave up 6 bases; unmatched junction bases: 9. This CDR3 comprises 17 residues. The germline V gene encodes CDR1 SGHRS and CDR2 YFSETQ. CDR3 in DNA: TGCGCCAGCAGCTTATCCCTAGCGGGAGGGCCAAGCAATGAGCAGTTCTTC. It codes for CASSLSLAGGPSNEQFF.

The chain joins TRBV18 to TRBJ1-2; a weak D match, TRBD1 (6 bases). Germline-derived CDR1 and CDR2 are KGHSH and LQKENI. The CDR3 has 16 residues. Trimming stripped 3 bases from V and 4 bases from J, with 18 bases between. CDR3 sequence (DNA): TGTGCCAGCTCACCGTCCTTCGTCAGGGGCGGCTATGGCTACACCTTC. Amino acid sequence: CASSPSFVRGGYGYTF.

The CDR3: CASSSGGVRAEAFF. In nucleotides, the CDR3 is TGTGCCAGCAGTTCGGGGGGCGTGAGGGCTGAAGCTTTCTTT. The chain combines TRBV11-2 with TRBJ1-1, with a possible D match to TRBD1 (6 bases). This CDR3 region has 14 residues. Between the trimmed V and J ends, which lost 6 bases and 6 bases, there was a span of 17 bases. Germline V gene lookup returns CDR1 SGHAT and CDR2 FQNNGV.

The rearrangement uses TRBV7-2 and TRBJ2-1; D uncertain. Germline loops: CDR1 SGHTA, CDR2 FQGNSA. The CDR3 loop spans 13 amino acids. V was cut by 3 bases and J by 8 bases, with 11 bases left in between. CDR3 in DNA: TGTGCCAGCAGCTTCGCTAGTGGGCATGAGCAGTTCTTC. This translates into CASSFASGHEQFF.

The chain carries TRBV6-1 and TRBJ2-5, with 11 bases aligning to TRBD1. The CDR3 is made up of 15 amino acids. The junction had 8 bases not matched to a gene; V was cut back by 6 bases and J by 5 bases. CDR1 and CDR2 (germline): MNHNS, SASEGT. DNA for the CDR3: TGTGCCAGCAGGTGGACAGGGGGCGTCGGGGAGACCCAGTACTTC. It codes for CASRWTGGVGETQYF.

The rearrangement uses TRBV28 and TRBJ2-3; no firm D call. Germline CDR1 is MDHEN and CDR2 is SYDVKM. The CDR3 has 12 residues. The V end was cut by 2 bases, the J end by 4 bases, with 4 bases between. In nucleotides, the CDR3 is TGTGCCAGCAGTTTACCAGCAGATACGCAGTATTTT. Its protein product is CASSLPADTQYF.

The V gene is TRBV5-1, the J gene TRBJ2-3; tentatively, D is TRBD1 (6 bases). Trimming stripped 2 bases from V and 2 bases from J, with 15 bases between. CDR1 and CDR2 (germline): SGHRS, YFSETQ. This CDR3 has 16 residues. CDR3 coding DNA: TGCGCCAGCAGCTTAGCAGGGGAATTCTCCACAGATACGCAGTATTTT. Its protein product is CASSLAGEFSTDTQYF.

This clone came up once. The chain recombines TRBV6-9 with TRBJ2-2; no definite D call. The CDR3 sequence is 12 residues long. Trimming cost V 6 bases and J 4 bases, with 6 bases left between them. The germline V gene encodes CDR1 MNHGY and CDR2 SVAAGI. CDR3: CASRRSTGELFF. CDR3 DNA sequence: TGTGCCAGCAGGAGGAGCACCGGGGAGCTGTTTTTT.

The chain employs TRBV7-9 and TRBJ2-3; TRBD1 or TRBD2 may be the D gene (5 bases each). The germline gives CDR1 SEHNR, CDR2 FQNEAQ (reference sequence). This CDR3 region has 16 residues. Between the trimmed V and J ends, which lost 1 base and 1 base, there was a span of 12 bases. The CDR3 sequence: CASSLVRPGRTDTQYF. In nucleotides, the CDR3 is TGTGCCAGCAGCTTAGTCAGACCGGGGCGCACAGATACGCAGTATTTT.

The chain is built from TRBV28 and TRBJ1-2, with D possibly TRBD1 on 6 matching bases. CDR3 length: 15 amino acids. The V end was cut by 6 bases, the J end by 5 bases, with 19 bases between. Per germline, CDR1 MDHEN and CDR2 SYDVKM. The CDR3: CASSPAGQRSYGYTF. CDR3 bases: TGTGCCAGCAGCCCGGCTGGACAGCGAAGTTATGGCTACACCTTC.

The J gene is TRBJ1-1, the V gene TRBV18; unclear D gene. Looked up from germline, CDR1 is KGHSH and CDR2 is LQKENI. Trimming stripped 8 bases from V and 0 bases from J, with 10 bases between. The CDR3 loop spans 13 amino acids. This CDR3 is CASTDGMNTEAFF. DNA of the CDR3: TGTGCCAGCACCGATGGGATGAACACTGAAGCTTTCTTT.

This chain connects TRBV7-8 to TRBJ2-3, with TRBD1 matching over 7 bases. CDR1 and CDR2 from the germline V gene are SGHVS and FQNEAQ. The CDR3 covers 14 residues. The V and J ends lost 1 base and 7 bases, in that order; junction bases with no gene match: 5. As DNA, the CDR3 is TGTGCCAGCAGCTTAGATCGCAGGGGGAATACGCAGTATTTT. Translation: CASSLDRRGNTQYF.

This clone was found once. The chain combines TRBV7-2 with TRBJ2-5; D remains ambiguous. CDR3 size: 14 residues. Germline V lookup: CDR1 SGHTA, CDR2 FQGNSA. V lost 0 bases, J lost 4 bases, and 9 bases lay in between. Here the CDR3 DNA reads TGTGCCAGCAGCTTAGCTTACAGAAGAGAGACCCAGTACTTC. Translation gives CASSLAYRRETQYF.

The chain combines TRBV28 with TRBJ2-3; 7 bases match TRBD1. The J segment lost 4 bases and the V segment lost 2 bases, leaving 9 bases of the junction unmatched. This CDR3 has 16 amino acids. Germline lookup yields CDR1 MDHEN and CDR2 SYDVKM. The DNA of the CDR3 is TGTGCCAGCAGTTTAGGTTTCACAGGGGCGGCAGATACGCAGTATTTT. Residues: CASSLGFTGAADTQYF.

J is TRBJ2-1 and V is TRBV7-9, with no clear D. Germline CDR1 is SEHNR and CDR2 is FQNEAQ (reference sequence). This CDR3 is built from 14 residues. Trimming took 5 bases from V and 3 from J, leaving 11 bases between them. The CDR3: CASSKEPFYNEQFF. The CDR3 bases are TGTGCCAGCAGCAAAGAGCCGTTCTACAATGAGCAGTTCTTC.

This clone was recorded once. The chain uses TRBV28 and TRBJ1-5; D unresolved. Per germline, CDR1 MDHEN and CDR2 SYDVKM. The V and J ends lost 7 bases and 1 base respectively, with 11 bases between them. The CDR3 spans 14 residues. The CDR3 coding sequence is TGTGCCAGCAAGGATAGGGCGAGCAATCAGCCCCAGCATTTT. Protein: CASKDRASNQPQHF.